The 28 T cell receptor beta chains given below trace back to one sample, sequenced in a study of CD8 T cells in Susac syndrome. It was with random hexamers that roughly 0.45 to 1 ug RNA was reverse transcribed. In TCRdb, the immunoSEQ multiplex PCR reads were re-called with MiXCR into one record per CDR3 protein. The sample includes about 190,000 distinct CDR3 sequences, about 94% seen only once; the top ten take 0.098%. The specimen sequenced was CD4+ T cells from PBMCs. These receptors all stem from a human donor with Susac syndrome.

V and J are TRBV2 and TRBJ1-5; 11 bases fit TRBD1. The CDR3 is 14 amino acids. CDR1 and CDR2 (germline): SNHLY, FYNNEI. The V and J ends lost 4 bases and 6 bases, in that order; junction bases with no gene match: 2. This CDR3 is CASSGTGGGQPQHF. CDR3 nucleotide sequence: TGTGCCAGCAGTGGGACAGGGGGCGGTCAGCCCCAGCATTTT. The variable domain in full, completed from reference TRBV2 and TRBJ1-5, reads EPEVTQTPSHQVTQMGQEVILRCVPISNHLYFYWYRQILGQKVEFLVSFYNNEISEKSEIFDDQFSVERPDGSNFTLKIRSTKLEDSAMYFCASSGTGGGQPQHFGDGTRLSIL.

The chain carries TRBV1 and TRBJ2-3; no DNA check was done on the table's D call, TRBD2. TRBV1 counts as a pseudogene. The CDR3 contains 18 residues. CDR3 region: CTSSQDPDPGLNTDTQYF. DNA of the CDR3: TGCACCAGCAGCCAAGATCCGGACCCGGGACTAAACACAGATACGCAGTATTTT.

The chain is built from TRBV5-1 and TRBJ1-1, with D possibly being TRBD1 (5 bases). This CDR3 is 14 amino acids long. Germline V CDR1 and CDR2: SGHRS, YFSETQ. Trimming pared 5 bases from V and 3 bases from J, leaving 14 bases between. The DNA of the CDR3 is TGCGCCAGCAGGGCGAACGCGGGGGACACTGAAGCTTTCTTT. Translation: CASRANAGDTEAFF.

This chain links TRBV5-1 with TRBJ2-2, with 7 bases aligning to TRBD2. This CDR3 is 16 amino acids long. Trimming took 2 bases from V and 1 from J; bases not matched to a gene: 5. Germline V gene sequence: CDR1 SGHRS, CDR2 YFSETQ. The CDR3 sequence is CASSLSASGNTGELFF. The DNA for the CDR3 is TGCGCCAGCAGCTTATCAGCTAGCGGGAACACCGGGGAGCTGTTTTTT. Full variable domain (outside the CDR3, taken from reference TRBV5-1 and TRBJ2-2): KAGVTQTPRYLIKTRGQQVTLSCSPISGHRSVSWYQQTPGQGLQFLFEYFSETQRNKGNFPGRFSGRQFSNSRSEMNVSTLELGDSALYLCASSLSASGNTGELFFGEGSRLTVL.

CDR3 amino acids: CASSPGPGDNTKPQHF. In DNA, the CDR3 is TGCGCCAGCAGCCCAGGCCCCGGGGACAATACCAAGCCCCAGCATTTT. The chain is built from TRBV4-1 and TRBJ1-5; weak D call: TRBD1 (6 bases). The CDR3 totals 16 residues. V lost 4 bases, J lost 8 bases, and 21 bases lay in between. Germline CDR1 MGHRA, CDR2 YSYEKL.

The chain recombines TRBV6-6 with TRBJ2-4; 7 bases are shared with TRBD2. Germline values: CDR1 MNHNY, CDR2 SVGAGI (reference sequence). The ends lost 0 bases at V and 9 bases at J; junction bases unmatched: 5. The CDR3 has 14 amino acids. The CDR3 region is CASSYSTSPAIQYF. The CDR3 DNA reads TGTGCCAGCAGTTACTCGACTAGCCCGGCCATTCAGTACTTC.

The CDR3 loop reads CAWSGPGTGNEKLFF. CDR3 bases: TGTGCCTGGAGTGGTCCCGGGACAGGGAATGAAAAACTGTTTTTT. The rearrangement links TRBV30 to TRBJ1-4; 9 bases fit TRBD1. This CDR3 spans 15 amino acids. The germline CDR1 and CDR2 sequences are GTSNPN and SVGIG (reference sequence). V was pared by 1 base and J by 5 bases, with 5 bases of the junction left unmatched.

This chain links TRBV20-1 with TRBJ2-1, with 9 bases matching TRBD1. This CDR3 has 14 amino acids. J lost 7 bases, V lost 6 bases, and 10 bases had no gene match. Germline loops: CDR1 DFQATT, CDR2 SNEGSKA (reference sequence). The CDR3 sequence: CSAAAGTGLNEQFF. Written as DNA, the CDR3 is TGCAGTGCAGCGGCCGGGACAGGGTTGAATGAGCAGTTCTTC.

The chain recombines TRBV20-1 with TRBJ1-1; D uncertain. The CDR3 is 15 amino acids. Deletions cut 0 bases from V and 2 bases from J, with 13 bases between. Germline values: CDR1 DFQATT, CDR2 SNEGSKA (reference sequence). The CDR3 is CSARDALEPNTEAFF. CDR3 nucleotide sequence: TGCAGTGCTAGAGATGCTCTTGAGCCAAACACTGAAGCTTTCTTT.

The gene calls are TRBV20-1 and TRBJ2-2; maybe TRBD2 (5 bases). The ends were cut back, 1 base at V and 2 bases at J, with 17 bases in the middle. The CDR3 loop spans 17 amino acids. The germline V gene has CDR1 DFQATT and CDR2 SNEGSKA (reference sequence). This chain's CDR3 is CSARGRGLRGNTGELFF. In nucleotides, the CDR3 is TGCAGTGCTAGAGGGCGCGGGCTACGAGGAAACACCGGGGAGCTGTTTTTT.

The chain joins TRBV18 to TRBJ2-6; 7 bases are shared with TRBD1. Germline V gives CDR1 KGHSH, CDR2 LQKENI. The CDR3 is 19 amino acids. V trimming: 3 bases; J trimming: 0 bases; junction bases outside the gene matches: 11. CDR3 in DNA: TGTGCCAGCTCACCGTGGGCCGGTAGGACAGGCTCTGGGGCCAACGTCCTGACTTTC. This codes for CASSPWAGRTGSGANVLTF. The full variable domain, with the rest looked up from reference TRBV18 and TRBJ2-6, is NAGVMQNPRHLVRRRGQEARLRCSPMKGHSHVYWYRQLPEEGLKFMVYLQKENIIDESGMPKERFSAEFPKEGPSILRIQQVVRGDSAAYFCASSPWAGRTGSGANVLTFGAGSRLTVL.

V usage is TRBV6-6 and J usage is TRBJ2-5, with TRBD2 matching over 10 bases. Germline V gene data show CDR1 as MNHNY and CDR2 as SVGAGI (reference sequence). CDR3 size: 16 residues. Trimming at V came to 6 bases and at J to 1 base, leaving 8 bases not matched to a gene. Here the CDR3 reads CASSLLAGGLQETQYF. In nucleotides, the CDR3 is TGTGCCAGCAGCCTTTTAGCGGGGGGACTCCAAGAGACCCAGTACTTC.

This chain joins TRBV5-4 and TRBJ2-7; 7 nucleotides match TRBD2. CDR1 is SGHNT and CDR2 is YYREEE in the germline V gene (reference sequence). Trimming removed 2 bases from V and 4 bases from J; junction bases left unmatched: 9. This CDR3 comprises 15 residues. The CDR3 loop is CASSLGRLAEYEQYF. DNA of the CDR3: TGTGCCAGCAGCTTAGGACGACTAGCCGAGTACGAGCAGTACTTC.

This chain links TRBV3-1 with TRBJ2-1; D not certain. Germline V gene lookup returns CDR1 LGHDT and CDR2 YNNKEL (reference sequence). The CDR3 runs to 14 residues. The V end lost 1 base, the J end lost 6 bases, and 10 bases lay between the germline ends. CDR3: CASSQGTYGNEQFF. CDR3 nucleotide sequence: TGTGCCAGCAGCCAAGGTACATATGGCAATGAGCAGTTCTTC.

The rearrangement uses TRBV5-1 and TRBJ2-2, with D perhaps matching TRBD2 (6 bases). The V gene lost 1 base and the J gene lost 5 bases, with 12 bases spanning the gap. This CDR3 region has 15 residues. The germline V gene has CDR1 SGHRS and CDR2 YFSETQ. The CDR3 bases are TGCGCCAGCAGCTTGTCAACTAGCTTTACCGGGGAGCTGTTTTTT. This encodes CASSLSTSFTGELFF.

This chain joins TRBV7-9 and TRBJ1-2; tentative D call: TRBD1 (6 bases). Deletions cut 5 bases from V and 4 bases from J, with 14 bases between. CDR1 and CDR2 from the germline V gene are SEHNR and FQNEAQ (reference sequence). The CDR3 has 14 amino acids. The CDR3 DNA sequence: TGTGCCAGCAGCACACAGGGCTCGGTCTATGGCTACACCTTC. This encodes CASSTQGSVYGYTF. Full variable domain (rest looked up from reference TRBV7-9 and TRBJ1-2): DTGVSQNPRHKITKRGQNVTFRCDPISEHNRLYWYRQTLGQGPEFLTYFQNEAQLEKSRLLSDRFSAERPKGSFSTLEIQRTEQGDSAMYLCASSTQGSVYGYTFGSGTRLTVV.

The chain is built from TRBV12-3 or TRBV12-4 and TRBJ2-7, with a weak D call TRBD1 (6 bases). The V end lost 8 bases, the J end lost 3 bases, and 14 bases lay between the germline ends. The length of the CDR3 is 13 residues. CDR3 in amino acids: CASSPDRNYEQYF. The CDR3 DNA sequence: TGTGCCAGCTCCCCGGACAGAAACTACGAGCAGTACTTC.

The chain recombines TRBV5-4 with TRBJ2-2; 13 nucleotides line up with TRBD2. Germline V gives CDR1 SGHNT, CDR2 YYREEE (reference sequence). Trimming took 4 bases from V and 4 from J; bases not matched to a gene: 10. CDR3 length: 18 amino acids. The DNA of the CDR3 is TGTGCCAGCAGCCCTAGCCTTACTAGCGGGGGGGCCACCGGGGAGCTGTTTTTT. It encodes CASSPSLTSGGATGELFF. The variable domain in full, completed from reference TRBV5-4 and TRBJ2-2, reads ETGVTQSPTHLIKTRGQQVTLRCSSQSGHNTVSWYQQALGQGPQFIFQYYREEENGRGNFPPRFSGLQFPNYSSELNVNALELDDSALYLCASSPSLTSGGATGELFFGEGSRLTVL.

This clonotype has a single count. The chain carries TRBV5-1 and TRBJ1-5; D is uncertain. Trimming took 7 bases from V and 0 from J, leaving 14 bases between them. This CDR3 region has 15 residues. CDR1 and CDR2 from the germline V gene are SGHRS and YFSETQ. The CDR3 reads CASREIGDSNQPQHF. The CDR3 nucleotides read TGCGCCAGCCGTGAGATCGGGGATAGCAATCAGCCCCAGCATTTT.

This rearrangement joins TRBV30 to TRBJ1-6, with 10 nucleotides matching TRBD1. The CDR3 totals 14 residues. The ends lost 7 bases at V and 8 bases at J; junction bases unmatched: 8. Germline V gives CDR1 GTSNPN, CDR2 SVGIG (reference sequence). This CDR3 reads CAYETGQGYSPLHF. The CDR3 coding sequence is TGTGCCTACGAAACGGGACAGGGGTATTCACCCCTCCACTTT.

The chain's CDR3 is CAWSARTGELFF. DNA for the CDR3: TGTGCCTGGAGTGCCCGAACCGGGGAGCTGTTTTTT. The chain combines TRBV30 with TRBJ2-2; D is unresolved. Trimming took 1 base from V and 5 from J, leaving 5 bases between them. CDR1 GTSNPN and CDR2 SVGIG come from the germline V gene (reference sequence). This CDR3 has 12 residues.

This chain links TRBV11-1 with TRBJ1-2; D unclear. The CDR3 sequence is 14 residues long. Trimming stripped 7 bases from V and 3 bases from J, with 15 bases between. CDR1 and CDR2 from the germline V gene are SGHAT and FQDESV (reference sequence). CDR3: CASTMENLDYGYTF. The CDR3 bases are TGTGCCAGCACTATGGAAAATTTGGACTATGGCTACACCTTC. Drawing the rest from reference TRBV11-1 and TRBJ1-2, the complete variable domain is EAEVAQSPRYKITEKSQAVAFWCDPISGHATLYWYRQILGQGPELLVQFQDESVVDDSQLPKDRFSAERLKGVDSTLKIQPAELGDSAMYLCASTMENLDYGYTFGSGTRLTVV.

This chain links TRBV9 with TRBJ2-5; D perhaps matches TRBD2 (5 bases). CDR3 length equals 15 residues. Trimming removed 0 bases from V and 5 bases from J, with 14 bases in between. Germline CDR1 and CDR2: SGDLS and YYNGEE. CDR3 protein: CASSVAGGPRETQYF. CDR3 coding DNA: TGTGCCAGCAGCGTAGCCGGAGGCCCCAGGGAGACCCAGTACTTC.

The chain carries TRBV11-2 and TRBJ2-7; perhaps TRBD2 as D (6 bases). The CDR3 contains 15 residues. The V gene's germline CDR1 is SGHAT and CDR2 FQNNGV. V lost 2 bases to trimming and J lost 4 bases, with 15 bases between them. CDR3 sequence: CASSLNAGGRYEQYF. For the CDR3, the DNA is TGTGCCAGCAGCTTAAACGCTGGAGGGCGATACGAGCAGTACTTC.

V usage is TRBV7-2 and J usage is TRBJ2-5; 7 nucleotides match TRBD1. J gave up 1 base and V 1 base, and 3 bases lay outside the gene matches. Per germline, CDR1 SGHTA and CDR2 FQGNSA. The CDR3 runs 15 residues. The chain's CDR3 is CASSLDNRGQETQYF. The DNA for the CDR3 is TGTGCCAGCAGCTTAGACAACAGGGGCCAAGAGACCCAGTACTTC.

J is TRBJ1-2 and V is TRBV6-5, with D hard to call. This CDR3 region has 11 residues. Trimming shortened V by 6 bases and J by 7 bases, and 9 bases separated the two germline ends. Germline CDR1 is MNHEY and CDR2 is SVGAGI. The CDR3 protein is CASSTVGGYTF. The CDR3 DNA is TGTGCCAGCAGCACAGTTGGTGGCTACACCTTC.

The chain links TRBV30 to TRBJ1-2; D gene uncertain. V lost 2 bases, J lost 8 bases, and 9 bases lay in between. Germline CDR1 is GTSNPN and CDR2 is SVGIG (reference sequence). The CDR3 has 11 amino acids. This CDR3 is CAWSTGVGYTF. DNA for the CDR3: TGTGCCTGGAGTACTGGGGTCGGCTACACCTTC.

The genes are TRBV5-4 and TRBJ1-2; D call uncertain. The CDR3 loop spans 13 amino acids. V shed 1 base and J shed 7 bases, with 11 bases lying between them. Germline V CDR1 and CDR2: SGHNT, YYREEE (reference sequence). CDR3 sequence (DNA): TGTGCCAGCAGCTTGCTATCGAGGAGTGGCTACACCTTC. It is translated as CASSLLSRSGYTF.